This record looks at one T cell receptor beta chain sequence and its context. Its specificity is unknown. Time point meaning: persistent/refractory GD, antithyroid drugs over 5 years with positive TRAb. PBMC RNA was the source of the TCR library. Both iRepertoire HTBI primers and Arm-PCR of CDR3 regions were used to build the TCR beta libraries. A single record per CDR3 protein comes from TCRdb applying MiXCR to the multiplex PCR reads. Of roughly 450,000 distinct CDR3 sequences listed, less than 25% were seen once; the top ten hold less than 9%. This sample was included in a study of regulatory T cells in long-lasting Graves disease. Study-level findings and limits: Patients with persistent disease showed a bias toward TRBV28, TRBJ1-2 and TRBJ2-5.

The CDR3 is 15 residues long. Looked up from germline, CDR1 is KGHSH and CDR2 is LQKENI. V shed 5 bases, J shed 4 bases, and the junction held 7 bases outside the gene matches. The receptor comes from a female donor with Graves disease. V gene TRBV18 combines with J gene TRBJ2-5; TRBD2 matches at 10 bases. The material was peripheral blood mononuclear cells (PBMCs), obtained when the disease was refractory, from a patient treated with antithyroid drugs. The CDR3 coding sequence is TGTGCCAGCTCAATGCTAGCGGGAGTGGCAGAGACCCAGTACTTC. Encoded protein: CASSMLAGVAETQYF.